This T cell receptor beta chain was recorded in a study of T cells in localized non-small cell lung cancer (dated by TCRdb to 2020 to 2022). General notes on the study: T cell repertoires of a few hundred early-stage NSCLC patients were analyzed, with tumors being compared against uninvolved tumor-adjacent lungs. The cohort was made up of some 240 treatment-naive NSCLC patients whose localized lung tumors had been resected. A mean age of around 69 years was recorded for the NSCLC patients, of whom roughly 130 were male and 90 to 110 were female.

Overall study results and their limits: Because multi-region tumor sequencing was not done, intratumor heterogeneity could not be ruled out. Because the study design was exploratory, TCR variables were selected using unadjusted p-values without false-discovery rate correction. Higher T cell density in blood was associated with longer overall survival, whereas higher clonality in adjacent lung was associated with shorter survival. A median of approximately 57 of the top 100 tumor clones were detected in paired uninvolved adjacent lung, and around 30 of these tumor clones were also found among the top 100 clones of the paired uninvolved adjacent lung. The highest T cell clonality was observed in uninvolved tumor-adjacent lung, where clonality exceeded that of tumor, suggesting that antigenic responses were more focused in uninvolved tumor-adjacent lung.

Its CDR3 holds 14 amino acids, cysteine through phenylalanine. Only CDR3 DNA remains: 42 bases, in frame from the first base. The germline V gene encodes CDR1 SGDLS and CDR2 YYNGEE. The germline ends are 11 bases apart after V is trimmed by 0 bases and J by 8 bases. Comments on this clone: The antigen it recognizes is unknown. Base qualities are not recorded, but no much larger clone differs from it by a single base.

TCR beta CDR3 regions were sequenced from DNA using the immunoSEQ Assay. In the authors' own workflow: To compute T cell density, TCR beta template counts were normalized to usable DNA, which was estimated by amplifying housekeeping genes. The preseqR package was used to estimate richness by extrapolating to 400,000 templates for PBMC samples and to 120,000 templates for tissue samples. Clonality was defined as one minus Pielou's evenness. Tissue-enriched TCRs were identified by differential abundance testing using productive amino-acid clonotypes, minimum total count 5 and alpha 0.1. Repertoire overlap between compartments was quantified with the Jaccard Index and Morisita Overlap Index. GLIPH grouped TCR beta CDR3s together with public tetramer-defined viral CDR3s, and a viral motif had to include at least three viral sequences and show V-gene enrichment. TCRdb obtained this table from immuneACCESS and retained in-frame rearrangements with V and J assigned. These tables miss some clones; where compared with another copy, unresolved V genes account for less than half of the shortfall, and the remainder is unexplained. V, J and clone size reflect that table, while D and trimming were determined from the DNA. Recorded for this sample are around 50,000 clones; 86% of them occurred a single time. The ten largest clones represent approximately 5.6% of the sample.

At diagnosis, peripheral blood, uninvolved tumor-adjacent lung and tumor were collected and stored as a combination of fresh-frozen and FFPE material. For TCR repertoire profiling, the blood samples were analyzed as peripheral blood mononuclear cells. Here the chain combines TRBV9 and TRBJ1-4; the D gene cannot be named for sure. The input for sequencing was peripheral blood, taken before any cancer treatment. The TCR sequence derives from a woman aged 35 to 70 with stage I lung adenocarcinoma. CDR3 loop: CASSVGGIGEKLFF. The DNA is as follows: TGTGCCAGCAGCGTAGGCGGTATTGGCGAAAAACTGTTTTTT.